Below, 10 T cell receptor beta chains from the same sample are listed, as sequenced in a study of blood T cell repertoires in COVID-19. Profiling relied on immunoSEQ multiplex PCR, and the TCRdb table lists in-frame clones only, not all of them. The table has under 300,000 clones, 70% to 85% seen once. The sequenced sample consisted of peripheral blood. The receptors were gathered from a human donor with COVID-19, enrolled during active disease. The donor label of this sample is uncertain.

This chain uses TRBV5-6 with TRBJ2-5; 7 positions match TRBD1. There are 16 residues in the CDR3. In germline, CDR1 is SGHDT, CDR2 YYEEEE. V was pared by 2 bases and J by 2 bases, with 9 bases of the junction left unmatched. The CDR3 loop reads CASSFTPGTAQETQYF. CDR3 DNA: TGTGCCAGCAGCTTCACCCCTGGGACAGCACAAGAGACCCAGTACTTC.

The genes are TRBV19 and TRBJ1-6; D perhaps matches TRBD1 (6 bases). Per germline, CDR1 LNHDA and CDR2 SQIVND (reference sequence). The V end was cut by 3 bases, the J end by 5 bases, with 8 bases between. This CDR3 is built from 14 residues. The CDR3 region has the DNA TGTGCCAGTAGTATCGGACAGAATAATTCACCCCTCCACTTT. This gives the protein CASSIGQNNSPLHF.

CDR3 amino acids: CASSLVAGVNEQFF. CDR3 nucleotides: TGTGCCAGCAGCTTAGTGGCGGGAGTAAATGAGCAGTTCTTC. The chain is built from TRBV7-9 and TRBJ2-1, with 7 bases matching TRBD2. This CDR3 region has 14 residues. With V trimmed by 1 base and J by 7 bases, 4 bases remained unmatched. Per germline, CDR1 SEHNR and CDR2 FQNEAQ (reference sequence).

The chain employs TRBV9 and TRBJ2-5; D is possibly TRBD2 (5 bases). The V gene's germline CDR1 is SGDLS and CDR2 YYNGEE. V gave up 0 bases and J gave up 5 bases, with 11 bases separating them. The CDR3 consists of 14 residues. This CDR3 is CASSVDGLYETQYF. In nucleotides, the CDR3 is TGTGCCAGCAGCGTAGACGGACTGTACGAGACCCAGTACTTC. The whole variable domain, filled in from reference TRBV9 and TRBJ2-5, reads DSGVTQTPKHLITATGQRVTLRCSPRSGDLSVYWYQQSLDQGLQFLIQYYNGEERAKGNILERFSAQQFPDLHSELNLSSLELGDSALYFCASSVDGLYETQYFGPGTRLLVL.

This rearrangement joins TRBV11-3 to TRBJ2-3; possible D gene TRBD1, 6 bases. Germline CDR1 SGHNT, CDR2 YENEEA. The CDR3 is made up of 15 amino acids. V was shortened by 5 bases and J by 6 bases, with 18 bases between the two germline ends. CDR3 nucleotide sequence: TGTGCCAGCAGCCCGAATCCACAGGGTCTCGATACGCAGTATTTT. Protein: CASSPNPQGLDTQYF.

The chain couples TRBV5-5 to TRBJ1-1, with TRBD1 as a possible D gene (6 bases). The V gene lost 6 bases and the J gene lost 2 bases, with 14 bases spanning the gap. Germline loops: CDR1 SGHKS, CDR2 YYEKEE (reference sequence). The CDR3 contains 14 residues. CDR3 amino acids: CASTRQGFNTEAFF. The CDR3 DNA reads TGTGCCAGCACCAGGCAGGGGTTCAACACTGAAGCTTTCTTT.

The chain couples TRBV10-3 to TRBJ2-3; TRBD2 agrees at 8 bases. CDR3 length equals 14 residues. V was pared by 8 bases and J by 2 bases, with 6 bases of the junction left unmatched. Germline V lookup: CDR1 ENHRY, CDR2 SYGVKD. CDR3 sequence reads: CAIALAASTDTQYF. The CDR3 bases are TGTGCCATCGCACTAGCGGCCTCCACAGATACGCAGTATTTT.

This clone was detected only once. The chain combines TRBV12-5 with TRBJ2-1; D possibly corresponds to TRBD2 (6 bases). Germline V gene sequence: CDR1 LGHNT, CDR2 FRNRAP. Trimming left V 4 bases short and J 13 bases short, with 17 bases between. The CDR3 is made up of 13 amino acids. The CDR3 DNA is TGTGCTAGTGGTTCCCCCCGGGGACTTCGACAGTTCTTC. It yields the protein CASGSPRGLRQFF.

The chain is built from TRBV2 and TRBJ2-5; D may be TRBD2 (6 bases). This CDR3 contains 14 residues. V lost 7 bases to trimming and J lost 5 bases, with 17 bases between them. The germline V gene has CDR1 SNHLY and CDR2 FYNNEI. The CDR3 DNA sequence: TGTGCCAGCACCCCCGCGGGGTTGGTGGAGACCCAGTACTTC. This encodes CASTPAGLVETQYF.

The chain joins TRBV28 to TRBJ2-7; 10 bases match TRBD2. The V segment lost 1 base and the J segment 5 bases; nucleotides outside the gene matches: 11. Germline V gene sequence: CDR1 MDHEN, CDR2 SYDVKM. CDR3 length equals 17 residues. CDR3 protein: CASSLSLLAGQYDEQYF. For the CDR3, the DNA is TGTGCCAGCAGTTTATCCTTACTAGCGGGGCAATACGACGAGCAGTACTTC.